These T cell receptor beta chains were read from a single sample in a study of cytomegalovirus exposure and HLA in healthy donors. Clones were read by immunoSEQ multiplex PCR, and TCRdb kept only the in-frame ones, dropping some. The data show about 110,000 clones, 95% seen once. The sequenced sample was PBMCs. The receptors derive from a young woman in good health and CMV-seronegative. CDR3s include the opening cysteine and the closing phenylalanine or tryptophan. A D gene is named only where the DNA matches it firmly. The size of a clone is reported for some rows only, either as once, few or many, or as a class for expanded clones.

D gene: TRBD2
clone size: NA
J gene: TRBJ2-7
V gene: TRBV27
CDR3 protein: CASSLASGGYEQYF
CDR3 DNA: TGTGCCAGCAGTTTAGCTAGCGGGGGCTACGAGCAGTACTTC

D gene: NA
clone size: NA
J gene: TRBJ2-2
V gene: TRBV5-1
CDR3 protein: CASSRGGNTGELFF
CDR3 DNA: TGCGCCAGCTCCCGAGGCGGTAACACCGGGGAGCTGTTTTTT

D gene: NA
clone size: NA
J gene: TRBJ2-7
V gene: TRBV13
CDR3 protein: CASSTGAGNSYEQYF
CDR3 DNA: TGTGCCAGCAGCACGGGCGCCGGGAACTCCTACGAGCAGTACTTC

D gene: NA
clone size: once
J gene: TRBJ1-3
V gene: TRBV13
CDR3 protein: CASSLRDSGNTIYF
CDR3 DNA: TGTGCCAGCAGCTTGCGGGACTCTGGAAACACCATATATTTT

D gene: TRBD1
clone size: NA
J gene: TRBJ1-2
V gene: TRBV10-3
CDR3 protein: CAIETGLSGGYTF
CDR3 DNA: TGTGCCATCGAGACAGGGCTGAGTGGTGGCTACACCTTC

D gene: TRBD2
clone size: NA
J gene: TRBJ2-7
V gene: TRBV5-5
CDR3 protein: CASSLDGGAFREQYF
CDR3 DNA: TGTGCCAGCAGCTTGGACGGGGGGGCCTTTCGCGAGCAGTACTTC

D gene: NA
clone size: NA
J gene: TRBJ1-2
V gene: TRBV29-1
CDR3 protein: CSVRTESNYGYTF
CDR3 DNA: TGCAGCGTCCGTACAGAATCCAACTATGGCTACACCTTC

D gene: TRBD1
clone size: NA
J gene: TRBJ2-7
V gene: TRBV30
CDR3 protein: CAWKGQDSYEQYF
CDR3 DNA: TGTGCCTGGAAGGGACAGGACTCCTACGAGCAGTACTTC

D gene: NA
clone size: NA
J gene: TRBJ2-2
V gene: TRBV4-1
CDR3 protein: CASSPPANTGELFF
CDR3 DNA: TGCGCCAGCAGCCCTCCAGCGAACACCGGGGAGCTGTTTTTT

D gene: NA
clone size: NA
J gene: TRBJ1-4
V gene: TRBV28
CDR3 protein: CASRPRYGGAEKLFF
CDR3 DNA: TGTGCCAGCAGACCTCGGTACGGGGGGGCTGAAAAACTGTTTTTT

D gene: NA
clone size: NA
J gene: TRBJ2-7
V gene: TRBV19
CDR3 protein: CASSIVEGTYEQYF
CDR3 DNA: TGTGCCAGTAGTATAGTGGAGGGGACCTACGAGCAGTACTTC

D gene: NA
clone size: NA
J gene: TRBJ2-5
V gene: TRBV7-8
CDR3 protein: CASSATGSGTQYF
CDR3 DNA: TGTGCCAGCAGCGCCACAGGGAGCGGGACCCAGTACTTC

D gene: NA
clone size: NA
J gene: TRBJ2-2
V gene: TRBV25-1
CDR3 protein: CASSQVAGELFF
CDR3 DNA: TGTGCCAGCAGCCAGGTGGCCGGGGAGCTGTTTTTT

D gene: TRBD1
clone size: NA
J gene: TRBJ1-1
V gene: TRBV6-1
CDR3 protein: CASSETPDRGGAEAFF
CDR3 DNA: TGTGCCAGCAGTGAGACACCGGACAGGGGCGGGGCTGAAGCTTTCTTT

D gene: NA
clone size: NA
J gene: TRBJ1-1
V gene: TRBV21-1
CDR3 protein: CASSKGPESGGGDLEAFF
CDR3 DNA: TGTGCCAGCAGCAAAGGGCCTGAGTCGGGCGGAGGAGATCTTGAAGCTTTCTTT

D gene: NA
clone size: NA
J gene: TRBJ2-3
V gene: TRBV7-9
CDR3 protein: CASSLAASSLSSTDTQYF
CDR3 DNA: TGTGCCAGCAGCTTAGCCGCTAGCAGCCTCTCTAGCACAGATACGCAGTATTTT

D gene: NA
clone size: NA
J gene: TRBJ1-2
V gene: TRBV6-1
CDR3 protein: CASSDAGFTYTF
CDR3 DNA: TGTGCCAGCAGTGATGCAGGATTTACCTACACCTTC

D gene: TRBD1
clone size: NA
J gene: TRBJ2-7
V gene: TRBV29-1
CDR3 protein: CSVGGTGIPGEQYF
CDR3 DNA: TGCAGCGTTGGCGGGACAGGGATACCAGGCGAGCAGTACTTC

D gene: TRBD1
clone size: NA
J gene: TRBJ1-1
V gene: TRBV30
CDR3 protein: CAWRPRGHTEAFF
CDR3 DNA: TGTGCCTGGAGACCCAGGGGGCACACTGAAGCTTTCTTT

D gene: TRBD2
clone size: NA
J gene: TRBJ2-5
V gene: TRBV4-3
CDR3 protein: CASSQFVWAAGVHETQYF
CDR3 DNA: TGCGCCAGCAGCCAGTTTGTTTGGGCAGCGGGGGTTCATGAGACCCAGTACTTC

D gene: TRBD1
clone size: NA
J gene: TRBJ2-5
V gene: TRBV6-1
CDR3 protein: CASSAQGIKETQYF
CDR3 DNA: TGTGCCAGCAGTGCACAGGGGATTAAGGAGACCCAGTACTTC

D gene: TRBD2
clone size: NA
J gene: TRBJ2-2
V gene: TRBV5-1
CDR3 protein: CASSQSGGMNTGELFF
CDR3 DNA: TGCGCCAGCAGCCAGTCCGGGGGGATGAACACCGGGGAGCTGTTTTTT

D gene: NA
clone size: NA
J gene: TRBJ2-3
V gene: TRBV7-2
CDR3 protein: CASSLAGVTDTQYF
CDR3 DNA: TGTGCCAGCAGCCTTGCCGGTGTCACAGATACGCAGTATTTT

D gene: TRBD2
clone size: once
J gene: TRBJ2-5
V gene: TRBV9
CDR3 protein: CASSVVVCSGGEETQYF
CDR3 DNA: TGTGCCAGCAGCGTAGTTGTATGTAGCGGGGGGGAAGAGACCCAGTACTTC

D gene: NA
clone size: NA
J gene: TRBJ1-1
V gene: TRBV2
CDR3 protein: CASSEWNLRTDEAFF
CDR3 DNA: TGTGCCAGCAGCGAATGGAACCTAAGGACAGATGAAGCTTTCTTT

D gene: TRBD1
clone size: NA
J gene: TRBJ2-7
V gene: TRBV6-1
CDR3 protein: CASSEVPGQGAREQYF
CDR3 DNA: TGTGCCAGCAGTGAAGTGCCGGGACAGGGGGCTCGGGAGCAGTACTTC

D gene: NA
clone size: once
J gene: TRBJ1-5
V gene: TRBV15
CDR3 protein: CATSRDPGGTEPQHF
CDR3 DNA: TGTGCCACCAGCAGAGATCCCGGGGGGACGGAGCCCCAGCATTTT

D gene: NA
clone size: NA
J gene: TRBJ2-3
V gene: TRBV6-1
CDR3 protein: CASSDRGSFSTDTQYF
CDR3 DNA: TGTGCCAGCAGTGACAGGGGAAGTTTCAGCACAGATACGCAGTATTTT

D gene: NA
clone size: NA
J gene: TRBJ1-6
V gene: TRBV21-1
CDR3 protein: CASRWTGSTSPLHF
CDR3 DNA: TGTGCCAGCAGATGGACAGGGAGTACTTCACCCCTCCACTTT

D gene: TRBD1
clone size: NA
J gene: TRBJ2-5
V gene: TRBV5-4
CDR3 protein: CASSIFDRDQETQYF
CDR3 DNA: TGTGCCAGCAGCATATTCGACAGGGACCAAGAGACCCAGTACTTC

D gene: TRBD2
clone size: few
J gene: TRBJ2-5
V gene: TRBV5-4
CDR3 protein: CASSPGLAGGPETQYF
CDR3 DNA: TGTGCCAGCAGCCCTGGACTAGCGGGGGGGCCCGAGACCCAGTACTTC

D gene: TRBD1
clone size: NA
J gene: TRBJ1-1
V gene: TRBV28
CDR3 protein: CASRVQGFTEAFF
CDR3 DNA: TGTGCCAGCAGGGTACAGGGGTTCACTGAAGCTTTCTTT

D gene: NA
clone size: NA
J gene: TRBJ1-3
V gene: TRBV9
CDR3 protein: CASSVEGGLSSGNTIYF
CDR3 DNA: TGTGCCAGCAGCGTAGAAGGAGGGTTGAGCTCTGGAAACACCATATATTTT

D gene: NA
clone size: NA
J gene: TRBJ1-5
V gene: TRBV28
CDR3 protein: CASSLAQVSQPQHF
CDR3 DNA: TGTGCCAGCAGTTTAGCTCAGGTTTCTCAGCCCCAGCATTTT

D gene: TRBD1
clone size: NA
J gene: TRBJ1-3
V gene: TRBV27
CDR3 protein: CASRQGAGNTIYF
CDR3 DNA: TGTGCCAGCAGGCAGGGGGCTGGAAACACCATATATTTT

D gene: NA
clone size: once
J gene: TRBJ1-2
V gene: TRBV6-1
CDR3 protein: CASSESQTYGYTF
CDR3 DNA: TGTGCCAGCAGTGAAAGTCAGACTTATGGCTACACCTTC

D gene: TRBD1
clone size: NA
J gene: TRBJ1-4
V gene: TRBV6-1
CDR3 protein: CASSWTGSNEKLFF
CDR3 DNA: TGTGCCAGCAGCTGGACAGGGAGTAATGAAAAACTGTTTTTT

D gene: NA
clone size: NA
J gene: TRBJ2-3
V gene: TRBV18
CDR3 protein: CASSPGGGGSTDTQYF
CDR3 DNA: TGTGCCAGCTCGCCCGGGGGCGGGGGAAGCACAGATACGCAGTATTTT

D gene: NA
clone size: NA
J gene: TRBJ1-1
V gene: TRBV5-1
CDR3 protein: CASSLGPGGVPVNTEAFF
CDR3 DNA: TGCGCCAGCAGCTTGGGCCCGGGCGGGGTACCCGTGAACACTGAAGCTTTCTTT

D gene: NA
clone size: NA
J gene: TRBJ1-1
V gene: TRBV4-1
CDR3 protein: CASSQEGGARTEAFF
CDR3 DNA: TGCGCCAGCAGCCAAGAGGGGGGTGCAAGGACTGAAGCTTTCTTT

D gene: NA
clone size: NA
J gene: TRBJ2-2
V gene: TRBV19
CDR3 protein: CASSIQGVNTGELFF
CDR3 DNA: TGTGCCAGTAGTATTCAAGGGGTGAACACCGGGGAGCTGTTTTTT

D gene: TRBD1
clone size: NA
J gene: TRBJ2-3
V gene: TRBV28
CDR3 protein: CASSWTGLLDTQYF
CDR3 DNA: TGTGCCAGCAGTTGGACAGGGTTATTGGATACGCAGTATTTT

D gene: NA
clone size: NA
J gene: TRBJ2-7
V gene: TRBV2
CDR3 protein: CASSEGQPGGEQYF
CDR3 DNA: TGTGCCAGCAGTGAAGGACAGCCCGGGGGCGAGCAGTACTTC

D gene: NA
clone size: NA
J gene: TRBJ1-1
V gene: TRBV5-4
CDR3 protein: CAARGGTDTEAFF
CDR3 DNA: TGTGCCGCAAGGGGGGGGACGGACACTGAAGCTTTCTTT

D gene: NA
clone size: NA
J gene: TRBJ1-4
V gene: TRBV5-1
CDR3 protein: CASSELGATNEKLFF
CDR3 DNA: TGCGCCAGCAGTGAGCTAGGTGCAACTAATGAAAAACTGTTTTTT

D gene: TRBD1
clone size: NA
J gene: TRBJ2-3
V gene: TRBV6-5
CDR3 protein: CASRDRISSTDTQYF
CDR3 DNA: TGTGCCAGCAGGGACAGGATTTCTAGCACAGATACGCAGTATTTT

D gene: NA
clone size: NA
J gene: TRBJ1-1
V gene: TRBV6-6
CDR3 protein: CASSSLAGGEAFF
CDR3 DNA: TGTGCCAGCAGTTCCCTTGCGGGCGGTGAAGCTTTCTTT

D gene: NA
clone size: NA
J gene: TRBJ2-3
V gene: TRBV5-1
CDR3 protein: CASSLAGDTQYF
CDR3 DNA: TGCGCCAGCAGCTTGGCCGGAGATACGCAGTATTTT

D gene: TRBD2
clone size: NA
J gene: TRBJ2-4
V gene: TRBV7-6
CDR3 protein: CASSLGASGALNIQYF
CDR3 DNA: TGTGCCAGCAGCTTAGGGGCCAGCGGGGCACTAAACATTCAGTACTTC

D gene: NA
clone size: NA
J gene: TRBJ2-7
V gene: TRBV7-2
CDR3 protein: CASSLRDGEQYF
CDR3 DNA: TGTGCCAGCAGCTTACGGGATGGCGAGCAGTACTTC

D gene: NA
clone size: NA
J gene: TRBJ1-3
V gene: TRBV19
CDR3 protein: CASSVSPGNTIYF
CDR3 DNA: TGTGCCAGTAGTGTTAGTCCAGGAAACACCATATATTTT

D gene: TRBD2
clone size: NA
J gene: TRBJ2-1
V gene: TRBV7-8
CDR3 protein: CASSLSGLSGASSYNEQFF
CDR3 DNA: TGTGCCAGCAGCTTATCGGGACTTAGCGGGGCTAGCTCCTACAATGAGCAGTTCTTC

D gene: NA
clone size: NA
J gene: TRBJ2-1
V gene: TRBV27
CDR3 protein: CASSLSVAVTYNEQFF
CDR3 DNA: TGTGCCAGCAGTTTATCGGTAGCGGTTACCTACAATGAGCAGTTCTTC

D gene: TRBD2
clone size: NA
J gene: TRBJ2-3
V gene: TRBV2
CDR3 protein: CASSDGVWAGGPKDTQYF
CDR3 DNA: TGTGCCAGCAGTGACGGGGTCTGGGCGGGGGGGCCGAAAGATACGCAGTATTTT

D gene: NA
clone size: few
J gene: TRBJ1-2
V gene: TRBV7-9
CDR3 protein: CASCPSDTPYYGYTF
CDR3 DNA: TGTGCCAGCTGCCCATCGGACACACCTTACTATGGCTACACCTTC

D gene: NA
clone size: NA
J gene: TRBJ1-2
V gene: TRBV7-2
CDR3 protein: CASSLEVLDNYGYTF
CDR3 DNA: TGTGCCAGCAGCTTAGAGGTCCTAGACAACTATGGCTACACCTTC

D gene: TRBD1
clone size: NA
J gene: TRBJ2-1
V gene: TRBV9
CDR3 protein: CASSVARAGGADEQFF
CDR3 DNA: TGTGCCAGCAGCGTAGCTCGAGCAGGGGGCGCGGATGAGCAGTTCTTC

D gene: NA
clone size: NA
J gene: TRBJ1-2
V gene: TRBV6-1
CDR3 protein: CASSRGGYTF
CDR3 DNA: TGTGCCAGCAGTAGAGGCGGCTACACCTTC

D gene: TRBD1
clone size: NA
J gene: TRBJ1-3
V gene: TRBV18
CDR3 protein: CASSPGQGAASGNTIYF
CDR3 DNA: TGTGCCAGCTCACCCGGACAGGGGGCAGCCTCTGGAAACACCATATATTTT